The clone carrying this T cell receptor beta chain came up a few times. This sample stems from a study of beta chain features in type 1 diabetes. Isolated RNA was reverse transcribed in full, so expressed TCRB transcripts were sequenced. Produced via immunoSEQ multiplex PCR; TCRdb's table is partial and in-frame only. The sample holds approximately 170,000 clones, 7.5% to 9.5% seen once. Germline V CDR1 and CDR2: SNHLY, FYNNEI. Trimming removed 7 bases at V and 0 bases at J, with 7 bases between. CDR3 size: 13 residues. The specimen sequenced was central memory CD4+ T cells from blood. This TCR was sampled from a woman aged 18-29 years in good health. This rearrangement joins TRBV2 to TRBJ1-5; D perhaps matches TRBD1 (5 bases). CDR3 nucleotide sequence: TGTGCCAGCACCAGGGATAGCAATCAGCCCCAGCATTTT. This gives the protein CASTRDSNQPQHF.